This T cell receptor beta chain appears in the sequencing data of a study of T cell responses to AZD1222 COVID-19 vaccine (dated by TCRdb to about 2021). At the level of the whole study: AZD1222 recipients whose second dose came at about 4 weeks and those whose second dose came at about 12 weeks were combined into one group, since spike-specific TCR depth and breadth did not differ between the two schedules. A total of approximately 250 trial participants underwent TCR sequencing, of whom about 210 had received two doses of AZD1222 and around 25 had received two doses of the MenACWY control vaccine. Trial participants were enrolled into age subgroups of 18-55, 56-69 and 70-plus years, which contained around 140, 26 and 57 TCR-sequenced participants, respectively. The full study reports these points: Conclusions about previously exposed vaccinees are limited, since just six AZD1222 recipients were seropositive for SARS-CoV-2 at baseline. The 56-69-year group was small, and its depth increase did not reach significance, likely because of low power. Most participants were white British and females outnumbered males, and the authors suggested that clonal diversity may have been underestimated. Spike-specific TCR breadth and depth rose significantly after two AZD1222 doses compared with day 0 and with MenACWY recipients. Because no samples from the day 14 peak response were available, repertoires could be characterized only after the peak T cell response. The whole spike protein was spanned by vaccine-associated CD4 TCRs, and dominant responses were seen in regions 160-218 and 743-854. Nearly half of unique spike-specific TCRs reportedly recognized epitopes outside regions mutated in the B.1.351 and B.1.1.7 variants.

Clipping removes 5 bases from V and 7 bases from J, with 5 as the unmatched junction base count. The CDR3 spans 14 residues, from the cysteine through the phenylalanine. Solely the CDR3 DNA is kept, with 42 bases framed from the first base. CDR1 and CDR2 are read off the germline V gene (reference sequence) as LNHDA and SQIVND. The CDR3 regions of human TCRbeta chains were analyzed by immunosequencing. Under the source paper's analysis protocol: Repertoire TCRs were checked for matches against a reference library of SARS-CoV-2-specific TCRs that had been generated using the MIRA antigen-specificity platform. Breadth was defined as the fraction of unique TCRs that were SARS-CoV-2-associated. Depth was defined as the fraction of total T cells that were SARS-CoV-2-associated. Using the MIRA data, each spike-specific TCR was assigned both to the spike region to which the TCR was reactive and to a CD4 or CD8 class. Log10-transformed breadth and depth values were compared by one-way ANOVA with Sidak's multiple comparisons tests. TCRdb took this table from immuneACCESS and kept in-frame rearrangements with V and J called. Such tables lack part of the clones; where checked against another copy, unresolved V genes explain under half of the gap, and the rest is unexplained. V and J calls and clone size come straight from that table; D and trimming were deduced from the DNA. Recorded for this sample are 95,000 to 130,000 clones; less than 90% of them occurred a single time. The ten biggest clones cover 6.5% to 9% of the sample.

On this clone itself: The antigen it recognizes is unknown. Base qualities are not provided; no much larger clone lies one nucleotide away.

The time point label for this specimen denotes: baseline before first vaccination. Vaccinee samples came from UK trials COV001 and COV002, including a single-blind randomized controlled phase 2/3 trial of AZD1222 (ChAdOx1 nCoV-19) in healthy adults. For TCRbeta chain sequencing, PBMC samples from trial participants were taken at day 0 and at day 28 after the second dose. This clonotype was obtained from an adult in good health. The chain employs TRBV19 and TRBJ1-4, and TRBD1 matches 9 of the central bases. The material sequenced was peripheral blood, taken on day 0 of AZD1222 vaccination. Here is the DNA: TGTGCCAGTAGTCCCGGGACAGGGCTTGAAAAACTGTTTTTT. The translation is CASSPGTGLEKLFF.